This T cell receptor beta chain is drawn from a study of T cell responses to AZD1222 COVID-19 vaccine (dated by TCRdb to about 2021). For the study in its entirety: A total of 233 trial participants underwent TCR sequencing, of whom about 210 had received two doses of AZD1222 and around 26 had received two doses of the MenACWY control vaccine. Trial participants were enrolled by age into 18-55, 56-69 and 70-plus year subgroups, with around 150, 28 and 57 TCR-sequenced participants respectively.

Including cysteine and phenylalanine, the CDR3 has 12 amino acids. The read is trimmed to its CDR3 DNA, 36 bases read in frame from base 1. The junction shows trimming of 8 bases on V and 3 bases on J, plus 8 bases between the germline ends. The CDR1 and CDR2 encoded by the germline V gene are MNHEY and SVGAGI. What the time point label conveys for this sample: about 28 days (+/-7) after the second vaccine dose. AZD1222 recipients with second doses at about 4 weeks or about 12 weeks were pooled, because spike-specific TCR depth and breadth did not differ between schedules. Vaccinee samples were obtained from the UK trials COV001 and COV002, which included a single-blind randomized controlled phase 2/3 trial of AZD1222 (ChAdOx1 nCoV-19) in healthy adults. For TCRbeta chain sequencing, PBMC samples were collected from trial participants at day 0 and at day 28 after the second dose. The CDR3 regions of human TCRbeta chains were subjected to immunosequencing. The paper's data handling went like this. Repertoire TCRs were checked for matches against a reference library of SARS-CoV-2-specific TCRs that had been generated using the MIRA antigen-specificity platform. Breadth was defined as the fraction of unique TCRs that were SARS-CoV-2-associated. Depth was defined as the fraction of total T cells that were SARS-CoV-2-associated. Each spike-specific TCR was assigned to its reactive spike region and to a CD4 or CD8 class using the MIRA data. Log10-transformed breadth and depth values were compared by one-way ANOVA with Sidak's multiple comparisons tests. Drawn from immuneACCESS, this table holds only the in-frame rearrangements with V and J called that TCRdb kept. Clones are partly lost; checked studies trace under half to an unresolved V gene and leave the rest unexplained. The V and J calls and clone size are taken from that table; D and trimming were inferred from the DNA. The sample data list approximately 200,000 clones, and roughly 92% of these were observed just once. The ten top clones hold 3% to 3.5% of the sample.

About this clone: The clone's antigen remains unknown. The sample holds no much larger clone one base away, and base qualities are not on file.

Paper-wide results and their limitations: In the small 56-69-year group, the increase in depth fell short of significance, most likely because of low power. Because no day 14 peak-response samples were available, the repertoires could be characterized only after the peak T cell response. Conclusions about previously exposed vaccinees were limited because only a handful of AZD1222 recipients were SARS-CoV-2 seropositive at baseline. Reportedly, close to half of the unique spike-specific TCRs recognized epitopes lying outside the regions that are mutated in the B.1.351 and B.1.1.7 variants. After two AZD1222 doses, spike-specific TCR breadth and depth were significantly higher than at day 0 and than in MenACWY recipients. Most participants were white British and females outnumbered males, and the authors suggested that clonal diversity may have been underestimated. Vaccine-associated CD4 TCRs spanned the whole spike protein, with dominant responses in regions 160-218 and 743-854.

This sequence originates from an adult who received the AZD1222 COVID-19 vaccine. The sample here was peripheral blood, taken 28 days after the second AZD1222 dose. The sequence is built from TRBV6-5 and TRBJ1-5; a confident D gene designation cannot be given. The CDR3 region has the sequence CASGQVNQPQHF. The sequenced DNA: TGTGCCAGCGGTCAGGTCAATCAGCCCCAGCATTTT.